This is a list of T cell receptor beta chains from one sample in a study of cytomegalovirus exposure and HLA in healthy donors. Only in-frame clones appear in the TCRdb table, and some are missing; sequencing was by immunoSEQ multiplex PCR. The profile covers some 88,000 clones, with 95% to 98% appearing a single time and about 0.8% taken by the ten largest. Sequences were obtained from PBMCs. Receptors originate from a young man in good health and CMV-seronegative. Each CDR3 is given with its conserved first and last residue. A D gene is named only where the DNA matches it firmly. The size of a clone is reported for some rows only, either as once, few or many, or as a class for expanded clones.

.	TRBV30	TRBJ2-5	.	TGTGCCTGGAGCCACCGCCCCGCGGAGACCCAGTACTTC	CAWSHRPAETQYF
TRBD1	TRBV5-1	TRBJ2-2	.	TGCGCCAGCAGCTTCCAACGGGACAGGGAAGGCACCGGGGAGCTGTTTTTT	CASSFQRDREGTGELFF
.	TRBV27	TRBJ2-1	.	TGTGCCAGCAGTTTCCGGGTACAATCCTACAATGAGCAGTTCTTC	CASSFRVQSYNEQFF
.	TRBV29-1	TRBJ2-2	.	TGCAGCGTTGGGATGCTGGGGGCGAACGGGGAGCTGTTTTTT	CSVGMLGANGELFF
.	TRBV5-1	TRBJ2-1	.	TGCGCCAGCAGCTGGGACTCGGTGCCCTCCAATGAGCAGTTCTTC	CASSWDSVPSNEQFF
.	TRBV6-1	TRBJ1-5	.	TGTGCCAGCAGTGAAGCTGGGGCCGTAGGGCATCAGCCCCAGCATTTT	CASSEAGAVGHQPQHF
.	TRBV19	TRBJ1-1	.	TGTGCCAGTAGTCCCGGGGGGCTCACTGAAGCTTTCTTT	CASSPGGLTEAFF
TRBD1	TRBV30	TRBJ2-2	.	TGTGCCTGGCGACCCACGCCTACAGGGGCCGGGGAGCTGTTTTTT	CAWRPTPTGAGELFF
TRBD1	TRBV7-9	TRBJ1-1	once	TGTGCCAGCAGTTCGGGACAGGGGGCTAACACTGAAGCTTTCTTT	CASSSGQGANTEAFF
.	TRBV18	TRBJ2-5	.	TGTGCCAGCTTGTCGGGGTACGGGGAGACCCAGTACTTC	CASLSGYGETQYF
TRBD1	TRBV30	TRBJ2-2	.	TGTGCCTGGAGTCCCGGACAGGGAACCGGGGAGCTGTTTTTT	CAWSPGQGTGELFF
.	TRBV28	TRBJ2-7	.	TGTGCCAGCAGTTTATTCGGGAGAAATTTCTACGAGCAGTACTTC	CASSLFGRNFYEQYF